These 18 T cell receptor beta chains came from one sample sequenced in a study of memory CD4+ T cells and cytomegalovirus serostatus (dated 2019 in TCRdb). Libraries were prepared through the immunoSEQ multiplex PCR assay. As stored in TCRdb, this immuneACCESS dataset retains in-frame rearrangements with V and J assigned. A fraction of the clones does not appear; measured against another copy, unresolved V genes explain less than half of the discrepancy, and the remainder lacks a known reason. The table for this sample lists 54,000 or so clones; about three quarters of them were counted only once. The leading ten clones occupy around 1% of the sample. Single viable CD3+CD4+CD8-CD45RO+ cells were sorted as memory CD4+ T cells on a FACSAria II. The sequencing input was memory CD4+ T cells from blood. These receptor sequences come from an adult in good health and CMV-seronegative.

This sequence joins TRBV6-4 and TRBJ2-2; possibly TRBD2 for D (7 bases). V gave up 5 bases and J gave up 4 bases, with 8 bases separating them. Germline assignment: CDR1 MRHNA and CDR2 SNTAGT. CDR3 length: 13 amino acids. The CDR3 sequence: CASSRGGTGELFF. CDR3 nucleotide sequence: TGTGCCAGCAGTAGGGGGGGCACCGGGGAGCTGTTTTTT.

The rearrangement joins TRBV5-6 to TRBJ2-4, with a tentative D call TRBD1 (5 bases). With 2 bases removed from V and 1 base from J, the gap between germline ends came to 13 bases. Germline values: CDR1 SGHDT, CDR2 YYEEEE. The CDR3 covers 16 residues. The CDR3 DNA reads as TGTGCCAGCAGCTTATCTCTACCAGGGGCCAAAAACATTCAGTACTTC. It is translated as CASSLSLPGAKNIQYF. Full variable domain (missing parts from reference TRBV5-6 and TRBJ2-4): DAGVTQSPTHLIKTRGQQVTLRCSPKSGHDTVSWYQQALGQGPQFIFQYYEEEERQRGNFPDRFSGHQFPNYSSELNVNALLLGDSALYLCASSLSLPGAKNIQYFGAGTRLSVL.

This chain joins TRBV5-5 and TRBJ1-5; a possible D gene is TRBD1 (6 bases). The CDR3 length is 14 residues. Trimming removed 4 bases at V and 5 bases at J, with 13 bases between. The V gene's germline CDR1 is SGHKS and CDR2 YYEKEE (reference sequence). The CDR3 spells CASSLDRSYQPQHF. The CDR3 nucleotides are TGTGCCAGCAGCCTAGACAGGTCTTATCAGCCCCAGCATTTT.

The CDR3 sequence: CASSLAGFDQPQHF. In DNA, the CDR3 is TGTGCCAGCAGCTTAGCGGGGTTTGATCAGCCCCAGCATTTT. J is TRBJ1-5 and V is TRBV7-9; D not resolved. The CDR3 sequence is 14 residues long. Deletions cut 0 bases from V and 5 bases from J, with 8 bases between. Germline CDR1 is SEHNR and CDR2 is FQNEAQ (reference sequence). Based on the CDR3 plus reference TRBV7-9 and TRBJ1-5, the full variable domain is DTGVSQNPRHKITKRGQNVTFRCDPISEHNRLYWYRQTLGQGPEFLTYFQNEAQLEKSRLLSDRFSAERPKGSFSTLEIQRTEQGDSAMYLCASSLAGFDQPQHFGDGTRLSIL.

The CDR3 DNA sequence: TGTGCCAGCAGCCAAACCGGGACAGTCACTGAAGCTTTCTTT. It translates to CASSQTGTVTEAFF. The chain uses TRBV7-3 and TRBJ1-1; 7 bases match TRBD1. Per the germline V gene, CDR1 is SGHTA and CDR2 is FQGTGA. Trimming took 5 bases from V and 4 from J; bases not matched to a gene: 7. The CDR3 runs 14 residues.

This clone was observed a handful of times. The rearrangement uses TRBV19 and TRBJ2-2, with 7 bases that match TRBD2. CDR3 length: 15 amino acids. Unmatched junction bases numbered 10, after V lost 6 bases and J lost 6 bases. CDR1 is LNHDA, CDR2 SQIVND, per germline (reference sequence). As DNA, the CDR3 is TGTGCCAGTAGCCTACCCCCGGGGGGATCCGGGGAGCTGTTTTTT. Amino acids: CASSLPPGGSGELFF.

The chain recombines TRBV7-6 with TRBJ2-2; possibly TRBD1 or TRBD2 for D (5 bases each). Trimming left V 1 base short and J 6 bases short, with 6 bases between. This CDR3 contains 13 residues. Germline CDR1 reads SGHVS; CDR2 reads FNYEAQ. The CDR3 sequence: CASSLGGSGELFF. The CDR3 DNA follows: TGTGCCAGCAGCTTAGGGGGGTCCGGGGAGCTGTTTTTT.

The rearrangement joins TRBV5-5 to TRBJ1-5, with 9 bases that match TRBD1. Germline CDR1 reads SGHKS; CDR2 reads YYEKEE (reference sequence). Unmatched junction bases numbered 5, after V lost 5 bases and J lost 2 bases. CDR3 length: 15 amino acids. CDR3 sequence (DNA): TGTGCCAGCAGAATGGACAGGGGAGGCAATCAGCCCCAGCATTTT. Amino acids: CASRMDRGGNQPQHF.

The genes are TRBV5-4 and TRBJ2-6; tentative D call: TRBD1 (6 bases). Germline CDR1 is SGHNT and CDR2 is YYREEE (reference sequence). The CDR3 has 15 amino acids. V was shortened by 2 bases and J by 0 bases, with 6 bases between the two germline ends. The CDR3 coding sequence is TGTGCCAGCAGCTTACAGGGCTCTGGGGCCAACGTCCTGACTTTC. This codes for CASSLQGSGANVLTF.

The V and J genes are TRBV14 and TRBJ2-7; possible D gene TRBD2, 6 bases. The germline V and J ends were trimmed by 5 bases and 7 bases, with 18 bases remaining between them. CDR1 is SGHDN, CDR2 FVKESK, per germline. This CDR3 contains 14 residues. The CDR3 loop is CASSGLNLKGEQYF. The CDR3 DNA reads TGTGCCAGCAGCGGACTAAATCTAAAGGGAGAGCAGTACTTC.

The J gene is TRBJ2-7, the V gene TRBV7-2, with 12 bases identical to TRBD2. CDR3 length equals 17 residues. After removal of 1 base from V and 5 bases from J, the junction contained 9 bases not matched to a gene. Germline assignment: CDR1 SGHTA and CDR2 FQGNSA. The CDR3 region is CASSLVASGRGGNEQYF. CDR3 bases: TGTGCCAGCAGCTTAGTGGCTAGCGGGAGGGGGGGGAACGAGCAGTACTTC.

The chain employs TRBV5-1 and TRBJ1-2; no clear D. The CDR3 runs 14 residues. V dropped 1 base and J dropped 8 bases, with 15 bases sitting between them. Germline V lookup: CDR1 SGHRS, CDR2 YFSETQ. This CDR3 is CASSLWSSSEGYTF. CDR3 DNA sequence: TGCGCCAGCAGCTTGTGGTCCTCATCGGAAGGCTACACCTTC.

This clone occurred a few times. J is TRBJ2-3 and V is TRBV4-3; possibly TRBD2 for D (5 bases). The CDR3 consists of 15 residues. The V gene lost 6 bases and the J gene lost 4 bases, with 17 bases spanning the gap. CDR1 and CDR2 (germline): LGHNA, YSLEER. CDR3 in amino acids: CASSPFTRYADTQYF. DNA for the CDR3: TGCGCCAGCAGTCCCTTCACTAGATACGCAGATACGCAGTATTTT.

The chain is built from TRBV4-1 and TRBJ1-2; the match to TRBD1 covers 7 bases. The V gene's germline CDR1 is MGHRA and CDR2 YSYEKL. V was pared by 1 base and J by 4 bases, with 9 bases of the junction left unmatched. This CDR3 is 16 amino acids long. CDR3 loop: CASSQAPTGAIYGYTF. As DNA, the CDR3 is TGCGCCAGCAGCCAAGCCCCAACAGGGGCGATCTATGGCTACACCTTC.

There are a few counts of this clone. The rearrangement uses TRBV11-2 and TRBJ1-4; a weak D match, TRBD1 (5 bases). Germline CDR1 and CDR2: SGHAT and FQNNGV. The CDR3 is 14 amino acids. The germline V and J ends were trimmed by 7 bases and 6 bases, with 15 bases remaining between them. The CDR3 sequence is CASTRRQGYEKLFF. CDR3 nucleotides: TGTGCCAGCACCCGGAGGCAGGGTTATGAAAAACTGTTTTTT.

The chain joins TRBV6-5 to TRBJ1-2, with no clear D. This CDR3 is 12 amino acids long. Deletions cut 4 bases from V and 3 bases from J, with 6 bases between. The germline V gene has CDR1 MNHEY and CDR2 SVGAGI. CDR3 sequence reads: CASSSGYYGYTF. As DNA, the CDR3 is TGTGCCAGCAGTTCGGGATACTATGGCTACACCTTC.

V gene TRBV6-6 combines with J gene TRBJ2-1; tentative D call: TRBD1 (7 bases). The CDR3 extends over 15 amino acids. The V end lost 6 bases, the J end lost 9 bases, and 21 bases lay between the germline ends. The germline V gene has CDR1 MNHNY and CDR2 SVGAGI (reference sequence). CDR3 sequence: CASSHVAGGNGEQFF. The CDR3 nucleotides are TGTGCCAGCAGCCATGTAGCAGGGGGGAATGGTGAGCAGTTCTTC.

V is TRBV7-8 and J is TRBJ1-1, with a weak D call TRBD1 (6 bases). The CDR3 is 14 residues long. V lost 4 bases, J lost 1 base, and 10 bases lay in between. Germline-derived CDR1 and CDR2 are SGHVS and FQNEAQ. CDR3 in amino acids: CASSSVTGNTEAFF. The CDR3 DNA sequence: TGTGCCAGCAGCTCAGTGACAGGGAACACTGAAGCTTTCTTT. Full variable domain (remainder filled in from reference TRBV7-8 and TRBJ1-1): GAGVSQSPRYKVAKRGQDVALRCDPISGHVSLFWYQQALGQGPEFLTYFQNEAQLDKSGLPSDRFFAERPEGSVSTLKIQRTQQEDSAVYLCASSSVTGNTEAFFGQGTRLTVV.